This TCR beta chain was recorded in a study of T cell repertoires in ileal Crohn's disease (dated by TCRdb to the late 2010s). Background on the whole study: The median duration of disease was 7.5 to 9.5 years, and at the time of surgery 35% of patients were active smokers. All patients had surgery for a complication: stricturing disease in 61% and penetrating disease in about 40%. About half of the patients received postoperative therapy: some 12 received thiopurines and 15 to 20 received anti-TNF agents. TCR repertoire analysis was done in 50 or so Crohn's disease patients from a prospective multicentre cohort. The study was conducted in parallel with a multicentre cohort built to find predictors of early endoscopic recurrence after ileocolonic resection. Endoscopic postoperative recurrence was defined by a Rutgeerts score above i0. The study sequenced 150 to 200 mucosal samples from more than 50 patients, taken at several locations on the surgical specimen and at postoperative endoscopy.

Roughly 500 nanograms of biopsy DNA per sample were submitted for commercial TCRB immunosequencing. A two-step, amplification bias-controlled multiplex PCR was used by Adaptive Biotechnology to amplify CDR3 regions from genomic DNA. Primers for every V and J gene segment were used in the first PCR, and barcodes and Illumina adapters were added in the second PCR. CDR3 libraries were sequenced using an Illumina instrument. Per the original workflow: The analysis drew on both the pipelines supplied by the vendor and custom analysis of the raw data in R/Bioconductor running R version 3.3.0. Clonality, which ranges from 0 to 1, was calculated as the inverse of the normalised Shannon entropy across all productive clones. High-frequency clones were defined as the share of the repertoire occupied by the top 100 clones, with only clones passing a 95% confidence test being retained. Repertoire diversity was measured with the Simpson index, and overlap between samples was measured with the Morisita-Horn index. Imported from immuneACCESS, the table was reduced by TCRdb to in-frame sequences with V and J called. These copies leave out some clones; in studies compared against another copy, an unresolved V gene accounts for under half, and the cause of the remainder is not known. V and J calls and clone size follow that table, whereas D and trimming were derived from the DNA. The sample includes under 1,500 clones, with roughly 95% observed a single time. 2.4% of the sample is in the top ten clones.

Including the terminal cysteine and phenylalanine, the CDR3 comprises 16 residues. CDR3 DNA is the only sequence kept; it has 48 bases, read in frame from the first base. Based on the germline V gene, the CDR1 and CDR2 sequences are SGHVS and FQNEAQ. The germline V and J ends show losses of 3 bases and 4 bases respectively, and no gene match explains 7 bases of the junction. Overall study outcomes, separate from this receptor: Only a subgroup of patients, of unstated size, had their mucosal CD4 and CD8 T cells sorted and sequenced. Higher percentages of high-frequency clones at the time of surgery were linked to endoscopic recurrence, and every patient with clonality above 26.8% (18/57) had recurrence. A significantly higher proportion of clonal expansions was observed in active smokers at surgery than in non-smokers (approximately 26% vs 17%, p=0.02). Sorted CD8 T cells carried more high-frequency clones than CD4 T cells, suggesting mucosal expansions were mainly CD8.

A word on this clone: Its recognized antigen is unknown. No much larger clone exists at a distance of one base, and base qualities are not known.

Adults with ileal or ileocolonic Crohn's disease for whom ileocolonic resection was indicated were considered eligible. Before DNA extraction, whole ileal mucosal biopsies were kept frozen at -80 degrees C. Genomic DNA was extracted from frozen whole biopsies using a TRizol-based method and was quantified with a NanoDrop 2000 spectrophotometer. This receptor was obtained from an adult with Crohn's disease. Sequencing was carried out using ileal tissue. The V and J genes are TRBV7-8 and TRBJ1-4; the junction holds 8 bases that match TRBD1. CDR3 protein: CASSFAFDRGNEKLFF. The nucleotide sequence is TGTGCCAGCAGCTTTGCTTTCGACAGGGGTAATGAAAAACTGTTTTTT.